This TCR beta chain was captured in a study of beta chain features in type 1 diabetes. Germline CDR1 SNHLY, CDR2 FYNNEI. There are 15 residues in the CDR3. Unmatched junction bases numbered 10, after V lost 4 bases and J lost 7 bases. Broader study findings: PCR could preferentially amplify shorter templates, alike in patients and controls. Patients with Type 1 diabetes showed moderately but significantly shorter TCRB CDR3s in all four CD4+ subsets. A closer apparent resemblance between naive, central memory and Treg TCRB repertoires was seen in patients than in healthy donors.

To note about this clone: Antigen specificity is unknown.

Isolated RNA was reverse transcribed in full, so expressed TCRB transcripts were sequenced. Average reads for naive, central memory and regulatory T cell samples were about 4 million. Assay used: immunoSEQ multiplex PCR; TCRdb lists only in-frame clones, some missing. The profile shows 630,000 or so clones, over 13% of them singletons. The chain carries TRBV2 and TRBJ1-2; 9 bases map to TRBD1. The receptor was isolated from a man aged 18 to 30 with type 1 diabetes. The sequenced sample consisted of naive CD4+ T cells from blood. In DNA, the CDR3 is TGTGCCAGCAGTGTTCAGGGACAGGGTATAGGTGGCTACACCTTC. As protein: CASSVQGQGIGGYTF.